This entry describes one T cell receptor (beta chain). This may be a read error, as it is one base from a much larger clone. TCRdb processed the RT-PCR reads anew with MiXCR; each CDR3 protein has one entry. The data hold over 800,000 distinct CDR3 sequences, with around 21% observed a single time. There are 17 residues in the CDR3. CDR1 and CDR2 from the germline V gene are SGHRS and YFSETQ. This entry belongs to a study of response to subunit inactivated influenza vaccine. The sample was PBMCs from blood, taken 4 to 6 days after vaccination. This chain connects TRBV5-1 to TRBJ2-1; 13 nucleotides align to TRBD2. The receptor was derived from a man between 50 and 59 years old who received an inactivated influenza vaccine. CDR3 nucleotides: TGCGCCAGCAGCCGAGGGACTAGCGGGATGTATAACAATGAGCAGCTCTTC. Protein: CASSRGTSGMYNNEQLF.